One sample yielded the 30 T cell receptor beta chains listed below, sequenced in a study of siplizumab effects on memory and regulatory T cells. Libraries were prepared by immunoSEQ multiplex PCR; TCRdb keeps only in-frame clonotypes and omits some of them. The sample lists roughly 82,000 clones, roughly 87% occurring once. Source material: Tregs sorted from blood. The receptors stem from a human donor in good health.

The chain couples TRBV7-9 to TRBJ2-7, with D hard to call. This CDR3 has 14 amino acids. Trimming cost V 2 bases and J 4 bases, with 12 bases left between them. The germline V gene encodes CDR1 SEHNR and CDR2 FQNEAQ (reference sequence). The CDR3 bases are TGTGCCAGCAGCTTAACCCCCCTTAGTTACGAGCAGTACTTC. Its protein is CASSLTPLSYEQYF.

The gene calls are TRBV18 and TRBJ1-4, with D perhaps matching TRBD1 (5 bases). V gave up 4 bases and J gave up 3 bases, with 12 bases separating them. Germline V CDR1 and CDR2: KGHSH, LQKENI. The CDR3 loop spans 15 amino acids. This CDR3 is CASSRPGGPNEKLFF. The CDR3 DNA reads TGTGCCAGCTCACGCCCCGGGGGTCCTAATGAAAAACTGTTTTTT.

This clone appeared once. CDR3 bases: TGTGCCAGCTCCCTAAACCGGGACAGAACGAACACTGAAGCTTTCTTT. Protein product: CASSLNRDRTNTEAFF. The genes are TRBV18 and TRBJ1-1; TRBD1 agrees at 7 bases. The J segment lost 1 base and the V segment lost 6 bases, leaving 11 bases of the junction unmatched. The CDR3 has 16 residues. The germline CDR1 and CDR2 sequences are KGHSH and LQKENI.

This clone was counted a few times. V and J are TRBV5-4 and TRBJ1-6; TRBD1 matches at 8 bases. V lost 4 bases, J lost 6 bases, and 3 bases stayed unmatched. Looked up from germline, CDR1 is SGHNT and CDR2 is YYREEE (reference sequence). CDR3 size: 14 residues. The CDR3 region has the DNA TGTGCCAGCAGCCGGACAGGGCCTAATTCACCCCTCCACTTT. Amino acids: CASSRTGPNSPLHF.

CDR3 region: CASSPGGPGKLFF. The CDR3 DNA sequence: TGTGCCAGCAGCCCCGGAGGGCCCGGAAAACTGTTTTTT. V gene TRBV28 combines with J gene TRBJ1-4; unclear D gene. The CDR3 is 13 residues long. Trimming left V 6 bases short and J 10 bases short, with 15 bases between. CDR1 and CDR2 (germline): MDHEN, SYDVKM.

The CDR3 DNA follows: TGTGCCAGCAGTGAACACTCCAGGGAGGGCATTCAGTACTTC. Its translation is CASSEHSREGIQYF. This rearrangement joins TRBV6-1 to TRBJ2-4, with 7 bases fitting TRBD2. Germline CDR1 is MNHNS and CDR2 is SASEGT. The CDR3 runs 14 residues. Losses at the gene ends were 2 bases for V and 9 bases for J; bases not matched to a gene: 7.

This clone was found a few times. The chain employs TRBV5-1 and TRBJ2-7; no firm D call. The germline V gene has CDR1 SGHRS and CDR2 YFSETQ. The length of the CDR3 is 14 residues. Deletions cut 5 bases from V and 0 bases from J, with 12 bases between. The CDR3: CASSPDPSSYEQYF. In nucleotides, the CDR3 is TGCGCCAGCAGTCCGGACCCCAGCTCCTACGAGCAGTACTTC.

With regard to this clone: One junction end disagrees with the germline gene, perhaps due to a read error. The J gene is TRBJ1-6, the V gene TRBV7-9, with D unresolved. The CDR3 is 14 residues long. Germline values: CDR1 SEHNR, CDR2 FQNEAQ (reference sequence). CDR3 nucleotides: TGTGTCAGCAGCCTGGAAATTTATAATTCACCCCTCCACTTT. As protein: CVSSLEIYNSPLHF.

This chain links TRBV6-5 with TRBJ1-1; TRBD1 agrees at 7 bases. The CDR3 totals 15 residues. The germline CDR1 and CDR2 sequences are MNHEY and SVGAGI. The J segment lost 1 base and the V segment lost 0 bases, leaving 2 bases of the junction unmatched. The CDR3 protein is CASSYSAGGNTEAFF. The CDR3 coding sequence is TGTGCCAGCAGTTACTCGGCAGGGGGGAACACTGAAGCTTTCTTT.

This chain joins TRBV7-2 and TRBJ2-3, with 15 bases fitting TRBD2. The germline CDR1 and CDR2 sequences are SGHTA and FQGNSA. Trimming cost V 6 bases and J 4 bases; bases outside gene matches: 5. The CDR3 covers 16 residues. In DNA form, the CDR3 reads TGTGCCAGCAGAAGGACTAGCGGGGGGGCCCCAGATACGCAGTATTTT. As protein: CASRRTSGGAPDTQYF.

J is TRBJ1-2 and V is TRBV5-1; the match to TRBD1 covers 7 bases. J lost 4 bases, V lost 8 bases, and 5 bases had no gene match. This CDR3 comprises 12 residues. CDR1 SGHRS and CDR2 YFSETQ come from the germline V gene. CDR3 bases: TGCGCCAGTTCCCGGGACAGCTATGGCTACACCTTC. It is translated as CASSRDSYGYTF.

This clone has more than one count but fewer than ten. This sequence joins TRBV5-1 and TRBJ1-3; D is unresolved. The germline gives CDR1 SGHRS, CDR2 YFSETQ. The V gene lost 3 bases and the J gene lost 2 bases, with 9 bases spanning the gap. The CDR3 runs to 14 residues. This CDR3 is CASSSQLTGNTIYF. The CDR3 coding sequence is TGCGCCAGCAGCTCACAGCTTACTGGAAACACCATATATTTT.

V and J are TRBV19 and TRBJ1-2; D ambiguous. CDR1 is LNHDA, CDR2 SQIVND, per germline (reference sequence). The CDR3 has 16 amino acids. Trimming took 1 base from V and 6 from J, leaving 18 bases between them. The CDR3 here is CASSIVNPNSLNGYTF. CDR3 DNA sequence: TGTGCCAGTAGTATAGTTAACCCGAATTCGCTGAATGGCTACACCTTC. Drawing the rest from reference TRBV19 and TRBJ1-2, the complete variable domain is DGGITQSPKYLFRKEGQNVTLSCEQNLNHDAMYWYRQDPGQGLRLIYYSQIVNDFQKGDIAEGYSVSREKKESFPLTVTSAQKNPTAFYLCASSIVNPNSLNGYTFGSGTRLTVV.

The J gene is TRBJ2-1, the V gene TRBV9; 8 bases are a match to TRBD2. In germline, CDR1 is SGDLS, CDR2 YYNGEE. V was clipped by 0 bases and J by 9 bases; unmatched bases: 8. This CDR3 comprises 15 residues. CDR3 bases: TGTGCCAGCAGCGTAGCTACCGGGGGGGCCGGTGAGCAGTTCTTC. Its protein product is CASSVATGGAGEQFF.

The chain employs TRBV11-2 and TRBJ1-1; perhaps TRBD1 as D (6 bases). Trimming shortened V by 5 bases and J by 6 bases, and 16 bases separated the two germline ends. This CDR3 comprises 14 residues. The germline CDR1 and CDR2 sequences are SGHAT and FQNNGV. The CDR3 here is CASSPGHLSAEAFF. For the CDR3, the DNA is TGTGCCAGCAGCCCGGGACATTTGAGCGCTGAAGCTTTCTTT.

The chain recombines TRBV5-1 with TRBJ2-3; D is uncertain. Per the germline V gene, CDR1 is SGHRS and CDR2 is YFSETQ. V was clipped by 7 bases and J by 0 bases, with 9 bases between them. The CDR3 spans 13 residues. The CDR3 DNA follows: TGCGCCAGCCGCACCCCGAGCACAGATACGCAGTATTTT. Its protein is CASRTPSTDTQYF.

This clone was detected only once. The chain recombines TRBV10-3 with TRBJ2-2; 10 nucleotides match TRBD2. The V gene end was trimmed by 4 bases and the J gene end by 6 bases; junction bases not matched to a gene: 5. The CDR3 sequence is 15 residues long. CDR1 ENHRY and CDR2 SYGVKD come from the germline V gene. The CDR3 DNA reads TGTGCCATCAGTGGGGAGCGGGGGGGACCCGGGGAGCTGTTTTTT. This encodes CAISGERGGPGELFF.

The chain uses TRBV30 and TRBJ1-3; D is perhaps TRBD1 (5 bases). Trimming cost V 5 bases and J 3 bases, with 14 bases left between them. This CDR3 is 14 amino acids long. Germline V lookup: CDR1 GTSNPN, CDR2 SVGIG (reference sequence). As DNA, the CDR3 is TGTGCCTGGGCATGGGGACTTCGTGGAAACACCATATATTTT. Translation gives CAWAWGLRGNTIYF.

The genes are TRBV28 and TRBJ1-2; a weak D match, TRBD1 (5 bases). Germline loops: CDR1 MDHEN, CDR2 SYDVKM. CDR3 size: 11 residues. V was trimmed by 6 bases and J by 4 bases, leaving 6 bases between them. The CDR3 DNA reads TGTGCCAGCAGCCAGGGCTATGGCTACACCTTC. As protein: CASSQGYGYTF.

This chain links TRBV18 with TRBJ1-1; no clear D. Between the trimmed V and J ends, which lost 3 bases and 0 bases, there was a span of 11 bases. CDR1 KGHSH and CDR2 LQKENI come from the germline V gene. The CDR3 has 15 amino acids. The CDR3 region has the DNA TGTGCCAGCTCACCCTCCGTTGTCCTGAACACTGAAGCTTTCTTT. This codes for CASSPSVVLNTEAFF.

This clone was counted at least ten times. The identical CDR3 is also encoded by other nucleotide sequences in the sample. The V and J genes are TRBV20-1 and TRBJ2-7, with D possibly matching TRBD1 (6 bases). The CDR3 runs 11 residues. Germline CDR1 DFQATT, CDR2 SNEGSKA (reference sequence). V lost 6 bases to trimming and J lost 5 bases, with 11 bases between them. CDR3 DNA: TGCAGTGCCCAAAACAGGGACGAGCAGTACTTC. It yields the protein CSAQNRDEQYF.

V is TRBV4-1 and J is TRBJ1-1; 8 bases are a match to TRBD1. Germline V gives CDR1 MGHRA, CDR2 YSYEKL. The J segment lost 3 bases and the V segment lost 4 bases, leaving 7 bases of the junction unmatched. This CDR3 comprises 15 residues. The CDR3, as DNA: TGCGCCAGCAGCCTACAGCAGGGGGCGCACACTGAAGCTTTCTTT. Translation gives CASSLQQGAHTEAFF.

V usage is TRBV28 and J usage is TRBJ1-5; D unresolved. CDR1 is MDHEN, CDR2 SYDVKM, per germline. The CDR3 sequence is 12 residues long. V lost 4 bases and J 5 bases, leaving 6 bases between the germline ends. In DNA, the CDR3 is TGTGCCAGCAGTTCCCGGGATCAGCCCCAGCATTTT. Encoded protein: CASSSRDQPQHF.

As to this clone: Mismatch with germline at one junction end may stem from a read error. This sequence joins TRBV7-2 and TRBJ2-1; 7 nucleotides line up with TRBD1. Looked up from germline, CDR1 is SGHTA and CDR2 is FQGNSA. This CDR3 region has 15 residues. CDR3 residues: CASNLMGQTYNEQFF. The DNA of the CDR3 is TGTGCCAGCAACTTAATGGGACAGACCTACAATGAGCAGTTCTTC.

The rearrangement links TRBV4-1 to TRBJ2-1; 10 bases align to TRBD2. The length of the CDR3 is 16 residues. Trimming at V came to 1 base and at J to 6 bases, leaving 6 bases not matched to a gene. Per germline, CDR1 MGHRA and CDR2 YSYEKL. The CDR3 DNA reads as TGCGCCAGCAGCCAAGCAGGAGCGGGGGGGCTCAATGAGCAGTTCTTC. Protein sequence: CASSQAGAGGLNEQFF.

CDR3 in amino acids: CASSLLQGGNTIYF. In DNA, the CDR3 is TGTGCCAGCTCCCTTCTGCAGGGCGGAAACACCATATATTTT. The gene calls are TRBV7-6 and TRBJ1-3; D perhaps matches TRBD1 (5 bases). Trimming removed 8 bases at V and 4 bases at J, with 15 bases between. Germline values: CDR1 SGHVS, CDR2 FNYEAQ. CDR3 size: 14 residues. Filled out from reference TRBV7-6 and TRBJ1-3, the complete variable domain reads GAGVSQSPRYKVTKRGQDVALRCDPISGHVSLYWYRQALGQGPEFLTYFNYEAQQDKSGLPNDRFSAERPEGSISTLTIQRTEQRDSAMYRCASSLLQGGNTIYFGEGSWLTVV.

This sequence joins TRBV2 and TRBJ2-3; possible D gene TRBD2, 5 bases. There are 13 residues in the CDR3. Germline lookup yields CDR1 SNHLY and CDR2 FYNNEI. Trimming took 3 bases from V and 6 from J, leaving 10 bases between them. CDR3 DNA: TGTGCCAGCAGTGATGAGGGTTACGATACGCAGTATTTT. Protein product: CASSDEGYDTQYF.

J is TRBJ1-2 and V is TRBV10-1; D is ambiguous. The V end lost 3 bases, the J end lost 4 bases, and 6 bases lay between the germline ends. CDR3 length equals 12 residues. Germline loops: CDR1 WNHNN, CDR2 SYGVQD (reference sequence). The CDR3 spells CASSDYSYGYTF. As DNA, the CDR3 is TGCGCCAGCAGTGACTACAGCTATGGCTACACCTTC.

This rearrangement joins TRBV11-2 to TRBJ2-7; possible D gene TRBD2, 7 bases. Germline CDR1 SGHAT, CDR2 FQNNGV. CDR3 size: 16 residues. V was cut by 4 bases and J by 5 bases, with 21 bases left in between. CDR3 sequence: CASSSSTGGGANEQYF. Here the CDR3 DNA reads TGTGCCAGCAGCTCTTCCACAGGAGGGGGGGCAAACGAGCAGTACTTC.

This chain joins TRBV19 and TRBJ1-2; D perhaps matches TRBD1 (5 bases). V was clipped by 6 bases and J by 4 bases, with 12 bases between them. This CDR3 contains 13 residues. Germline lookup yields CDR1 LNHDA and CDR2 SQIVND (reference sequence). CDR3 nucleotide sequence: TGTGCCAGTAGCCCGGGGGTGATCTATGGCTACACCTTC. Translating gives CASSPGVIYGYTF.